The clone carrying this T cell receptor (beta chain) was seen many times. The TCR alpha and TCR beta cDNA libraries, bearing sample barcodes and UMIs, were generated by 5'RACE using constant-segment primers. TCRdb fed the 5' RACE reads into MiXCR, producing one record per CDR3 protein. The sample carries roughly 300,000 distinct CDR3 sequences, approximately 8% recorded once. The data derive from a study of T-cell memory formation after mild COVID-19. Germline assignment: CDR1 DFQATT and CDR2 SNEGSKA (reference sequence). This CDR3 has 13 residues. V gave up 6 bases and J gave up 2 bases, with 12 bases separating them.

The genes are TRBV20-1 and TRBJ2-3, with D tentatively TRBD1 or TRBD2 (5 bases each). Source material: PBMCs or a T cell subset sorted from them (not recorded which). This TCR was sampled from a young man who had mild COVID-19 (a few samples of this study predate the infection). Cell type and time point are not known. DNA of the CDR3: TGCAGTGCCCCGGGACCCTACACAGATACGCAGTATTTT. It translates to CSAPGPYTDTQYF.